A single sample is the source of the 6 T cell receptor beta chains below, sequenced in a study of cytomegalovirus exposure and HLA in healthy donors. 60 Vbeta and 13 Jbeta primers were used in PCR. Some clones are missing from TCRdb's copy, which holds only in-frame ones; the method was immunoSEQ multiplex PCR. The repertoire holds approximately 170,000 clones, with 60% to 80% as singletons. The sequenced material came from PBMCs. Receptor source: a woman in her forties in good health and CMV-seropositive.

The rearrangement joins TRBV7-9 to TRBJ1-5; 7 nucleotides line up with TRBD1. The CDR3 runs to 14 residues. Germline CDR1 SEHNR, CDR2 FQNEAQ (reference sequence). Unmatched junction bases numbered 2, after V lost 5 bases and J lost 1 base. CDR3 residues: CASSLQGSNQPQHF. The CDR3 DNA sequence: TGTGCCAGCAGCCTACAGGGGAGCAATCAGCCCCAGCATTTT.

This clone turned up a few times. This chain joins TRBV27 and TRBJ1-2; 7 bases match TRBD1. CDR1 is MNHEY, CDR2 SMNVEV, per germline (reference sequence). This CDR3 region has 15 residues. The V segment lost 4 bases and the J segment 4 bases; nucleotides outside the gene matches: 9. DNA for the CDR3: TGTGCCAGCAGTTCATCCCTAGACAGGGCCTATGGCTACACCTTC. Encoded protein: CASSSSLDRAYGYTF.

The chain recombines TRBV18 with TRBJ2-1; the match to TRBD2 covers 9 bases. This CDR3 has 15 amino acids. After removal of 0 bases from V and 10 bases from J, the junction contained 7 bases not matched to a gene. The germline CDR1 and CDR2 sequences are KGHSH and LQKENI. For the CDR3, the DNA is TGTGCCAGCTCACCACCTAAGGGACTAGCCTTCGAGCAGTTCTTC. This gives the protein CASSPPKGLAFEQFF.

This chain uses TRBV4-3 with TRBJ1-5; D perhaps matches TRBD1 (5 bases). The V gene's germline CDR1 is LGHNA and CDR2 YSLEER. This CDR3 has 15 amino acids. The germline V and J ends were trimmed by 0 bases and 7 bases, with 13 bases remaining between them. CDR3 nucleotides: TGCGCCAGCAGCCAAGATCATCTAGGGGCCCAGCCCCAGCATTTT. It translates to CASSQDHLGAQPQHF.

A remark on this clone: The same CDR3 can be traced to other DNA sequences in this sample. The rearrangement joins TRBV5-1 to TRBJ1-1, with 8 bases fitting TRBD1. The germline V gene encodes CDR1 SGHRS and CDR2 YFSETQ. The CDR3 runs 16 residues. Unmatched junction bases numbered 5, after V lost 0 bases and J lost 1 base. This chain's CDR3 is CASSLVGQGANTEAFF. Here the CDR3 DNA reads TGCGCCAGCAGCTTGGTAGGGCAGGGGGCGAACACTGAAGCTTTCTTT.

This clone came up once. This chain uses TRBV13 with TRBJ1-4, with a weak D call TRBD1 (5 bases). Per germline, CDR1 PRHDT and CDR2 FYEKMQ (reference sequence). The CDR3 contains 14 residues. Trimming took 3 bases from V and 5 from J, leaving 10 bases between them. The CDR3 region is CASSLRQGNEKLFF. The CDR3 region has the DNA TGTGCCAGCAGCTTGAGGCAGGGAAATGAAAAACTGTTTTTT.